This TCR beta chain was retrieved from a study of Graves' ophthalmopathy and Graves' hyperthyroidism. Trimming removed 1 base from V and 2 bases from J, with 6 bases in between. CDR1 is MNHNS and CDR2 is SASEGT in the germline V gene. CDR3 length equals 13 residues. This clonotype was recorded at least ten times. Amplified TCR beta CDR3 regions were obtained using RNA transcripts as template. After a first-round RT-PCR with HTBI primers, a second-round multiplex PCR was run. TCRdb redid the calling of the multiplex PCR reads with MiXCR, one entry per CDR3 protein. This table has about 390,000 distinct CDR3 sequences, 15% appearing once. Clinical symptoms, serum thyroxine, TRAb, thyroid ultrasound and orbital computed tomography determined diagnosis.

This receptor was taken from a woman in her late teens or twenties with stable Graves' hyperthyroidism. The specimen was peripheral blood. The V and J genes are TRBV6-1 and TRBJ2-7, with D uncertain. Here the CDR3 DNA reads TGTGCCAGCAGTGAAGGAGTTACCTACGAGCAGTACTTC. Its translation: CASSEGVTYEQYF.